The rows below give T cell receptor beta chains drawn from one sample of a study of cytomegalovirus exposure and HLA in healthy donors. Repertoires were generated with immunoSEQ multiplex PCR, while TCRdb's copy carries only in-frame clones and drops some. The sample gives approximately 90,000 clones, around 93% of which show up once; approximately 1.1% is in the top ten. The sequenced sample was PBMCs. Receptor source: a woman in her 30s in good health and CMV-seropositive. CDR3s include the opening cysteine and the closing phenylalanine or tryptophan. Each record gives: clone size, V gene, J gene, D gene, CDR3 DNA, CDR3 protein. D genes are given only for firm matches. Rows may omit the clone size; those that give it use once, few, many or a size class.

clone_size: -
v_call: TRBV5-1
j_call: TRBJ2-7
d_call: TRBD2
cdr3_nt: TGCGCCAGCAGCTTGCCTAGCGGGATTAGTGACGAGCAGTACTTC
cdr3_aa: CASSLPSGISDEQYF

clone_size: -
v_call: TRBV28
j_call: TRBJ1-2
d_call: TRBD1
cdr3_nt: TGTGCCAGCAGTTTCCCCGGACAGGGTTGGCGCTACACCTTC
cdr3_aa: CASSFPGQGWRYTF

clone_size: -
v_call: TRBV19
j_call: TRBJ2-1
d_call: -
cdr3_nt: TGTGCCAGTAAAGCCGCTGACCAGCGGTACAATGAGCAGTTCTTC
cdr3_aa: CASKAADQRYNEQFF

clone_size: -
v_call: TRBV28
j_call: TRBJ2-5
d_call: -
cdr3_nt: TGTGCCAGCAGTTTATGGTCTCAGGCCGTCCAAGAGACCCAGTACTTC
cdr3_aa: CASSLWSQAVQETQYF

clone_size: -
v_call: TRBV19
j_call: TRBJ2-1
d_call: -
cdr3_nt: TGTGCCAGTAGTGCCTCGGGACTCCCCGCCTCCTACAATGAGCAGTTCTTC
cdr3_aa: CASSASGLPASYNEQFF

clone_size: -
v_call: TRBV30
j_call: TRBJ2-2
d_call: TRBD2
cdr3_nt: TGTGCCTGGAGTGTCCACCGCGGACTAGCGGGACGTCCGAACACCGGGGAGCTGTTTTTT
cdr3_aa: CAWSVHRGLAGRPNTGELFF

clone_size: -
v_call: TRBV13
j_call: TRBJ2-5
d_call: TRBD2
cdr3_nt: TGTGCCAGCAGAGAACTAGCGGGAGGGGAGACCCAGTACTTC
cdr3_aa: CASRELAGGETQYF

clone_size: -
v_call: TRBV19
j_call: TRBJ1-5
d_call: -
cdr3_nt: TGTGCCAGTATCCAAGCGGGGGCCCTCCTAAATCAGCCCCAGCATTTT
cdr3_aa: CASIQAGALLNQPQHF

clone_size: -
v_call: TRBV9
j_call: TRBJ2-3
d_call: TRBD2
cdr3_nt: TGTGCCAGCAGCCCCTTAGCGGGAACAATCGGAGATACGCAGTATTTT
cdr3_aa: CASSPLAGTIGDTQYF

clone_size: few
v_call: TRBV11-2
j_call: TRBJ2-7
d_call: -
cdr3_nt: TGTGCCAGCAGCTTAGGACCGAGCCCAGACTGGACCTACGAGCAGTACTTC
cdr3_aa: CASSLGPSPDWTYEQYF

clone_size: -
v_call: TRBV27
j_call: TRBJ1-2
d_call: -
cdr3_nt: TGTGCCAGCAGTTTATCGCTTGGAGGGGATTACTATGGCTACACCTTC
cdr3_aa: CASSLSLGGDYYGYTF

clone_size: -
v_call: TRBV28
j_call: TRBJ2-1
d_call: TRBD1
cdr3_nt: TGTGCCAGCAGTGTCGTACAGGGGGCTTACAATGAGCAGTTCTTC
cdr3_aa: CASSVVQGAYNEQFF

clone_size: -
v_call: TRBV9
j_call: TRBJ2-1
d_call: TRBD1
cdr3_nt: TGTGCCACCTCACGGACAGGGCTCTACAATGAGCAGTTCTTC
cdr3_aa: CATSRTGLYNEQFF

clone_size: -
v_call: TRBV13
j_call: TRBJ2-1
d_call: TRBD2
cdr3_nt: TGTGCCAGCAGCGACGGGACTAGCGGGATTACGGGGGGTGAGCAGTTCTTC
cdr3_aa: CASSDGTSGITGGEQFF

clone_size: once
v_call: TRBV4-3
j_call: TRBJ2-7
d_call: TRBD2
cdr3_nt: TGCGCCAGCAGCCAAGACCTAGCGGAGTACGAGCAGTACTTC
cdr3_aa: CASSQDLAEYEQYF

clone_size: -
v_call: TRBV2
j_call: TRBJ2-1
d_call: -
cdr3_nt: TGTGCCAGCAGGCGGACGGGAAGCTCCTACAATGAGCAGTTCTTC
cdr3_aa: CASRRTGSSYNEQFF

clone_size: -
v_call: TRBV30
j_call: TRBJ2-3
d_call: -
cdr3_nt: TGTGCCTGGAGTGTAGGGGATGGCGGAAGCACAGATACGCAGTATTTT
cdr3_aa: CAWSVGDGGSTDTQYF

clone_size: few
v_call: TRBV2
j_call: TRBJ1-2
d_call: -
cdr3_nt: TGTGCCAGCAGGAGGGATCGCCGTGGTGGCTACACCTTC
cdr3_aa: CASRRDRRGGYTF

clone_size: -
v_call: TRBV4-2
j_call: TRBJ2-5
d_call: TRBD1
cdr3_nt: TGTGCCAGCAGCCGCAAGGGGACAGCCCTACAAGAGACCCAGTACTTC
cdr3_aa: CASSRKGTALQETQYF

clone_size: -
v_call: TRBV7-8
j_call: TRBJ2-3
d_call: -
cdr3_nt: TGTGCCAGCAGCTTAAGGGGTCGAGCACTAAGCCGAGATACGCAGTATTTT
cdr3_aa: CASSLRGRALSRDTQYF

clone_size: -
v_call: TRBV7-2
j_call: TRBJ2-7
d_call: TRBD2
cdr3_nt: TGTGCCAGCAGCTTAGGGGAGGGGCGGGGCCCCTACGAGCAGTACTTC
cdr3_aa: CASSLGEGRGPYEQYF

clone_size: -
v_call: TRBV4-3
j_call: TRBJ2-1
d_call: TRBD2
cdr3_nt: TGCGCCAGCAGCCAATCTACGGGGGGGCTTAAAAATGAGCAGTTCTTC
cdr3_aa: CASSQSTGGLKNEQFF

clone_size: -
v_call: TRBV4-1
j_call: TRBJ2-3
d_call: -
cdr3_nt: TGCGCCAGCAGCCAAGATCTGCCGGGAGGCACAGATACGCAGTATTTT
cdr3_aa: CASSQDLPGGTDTQYF